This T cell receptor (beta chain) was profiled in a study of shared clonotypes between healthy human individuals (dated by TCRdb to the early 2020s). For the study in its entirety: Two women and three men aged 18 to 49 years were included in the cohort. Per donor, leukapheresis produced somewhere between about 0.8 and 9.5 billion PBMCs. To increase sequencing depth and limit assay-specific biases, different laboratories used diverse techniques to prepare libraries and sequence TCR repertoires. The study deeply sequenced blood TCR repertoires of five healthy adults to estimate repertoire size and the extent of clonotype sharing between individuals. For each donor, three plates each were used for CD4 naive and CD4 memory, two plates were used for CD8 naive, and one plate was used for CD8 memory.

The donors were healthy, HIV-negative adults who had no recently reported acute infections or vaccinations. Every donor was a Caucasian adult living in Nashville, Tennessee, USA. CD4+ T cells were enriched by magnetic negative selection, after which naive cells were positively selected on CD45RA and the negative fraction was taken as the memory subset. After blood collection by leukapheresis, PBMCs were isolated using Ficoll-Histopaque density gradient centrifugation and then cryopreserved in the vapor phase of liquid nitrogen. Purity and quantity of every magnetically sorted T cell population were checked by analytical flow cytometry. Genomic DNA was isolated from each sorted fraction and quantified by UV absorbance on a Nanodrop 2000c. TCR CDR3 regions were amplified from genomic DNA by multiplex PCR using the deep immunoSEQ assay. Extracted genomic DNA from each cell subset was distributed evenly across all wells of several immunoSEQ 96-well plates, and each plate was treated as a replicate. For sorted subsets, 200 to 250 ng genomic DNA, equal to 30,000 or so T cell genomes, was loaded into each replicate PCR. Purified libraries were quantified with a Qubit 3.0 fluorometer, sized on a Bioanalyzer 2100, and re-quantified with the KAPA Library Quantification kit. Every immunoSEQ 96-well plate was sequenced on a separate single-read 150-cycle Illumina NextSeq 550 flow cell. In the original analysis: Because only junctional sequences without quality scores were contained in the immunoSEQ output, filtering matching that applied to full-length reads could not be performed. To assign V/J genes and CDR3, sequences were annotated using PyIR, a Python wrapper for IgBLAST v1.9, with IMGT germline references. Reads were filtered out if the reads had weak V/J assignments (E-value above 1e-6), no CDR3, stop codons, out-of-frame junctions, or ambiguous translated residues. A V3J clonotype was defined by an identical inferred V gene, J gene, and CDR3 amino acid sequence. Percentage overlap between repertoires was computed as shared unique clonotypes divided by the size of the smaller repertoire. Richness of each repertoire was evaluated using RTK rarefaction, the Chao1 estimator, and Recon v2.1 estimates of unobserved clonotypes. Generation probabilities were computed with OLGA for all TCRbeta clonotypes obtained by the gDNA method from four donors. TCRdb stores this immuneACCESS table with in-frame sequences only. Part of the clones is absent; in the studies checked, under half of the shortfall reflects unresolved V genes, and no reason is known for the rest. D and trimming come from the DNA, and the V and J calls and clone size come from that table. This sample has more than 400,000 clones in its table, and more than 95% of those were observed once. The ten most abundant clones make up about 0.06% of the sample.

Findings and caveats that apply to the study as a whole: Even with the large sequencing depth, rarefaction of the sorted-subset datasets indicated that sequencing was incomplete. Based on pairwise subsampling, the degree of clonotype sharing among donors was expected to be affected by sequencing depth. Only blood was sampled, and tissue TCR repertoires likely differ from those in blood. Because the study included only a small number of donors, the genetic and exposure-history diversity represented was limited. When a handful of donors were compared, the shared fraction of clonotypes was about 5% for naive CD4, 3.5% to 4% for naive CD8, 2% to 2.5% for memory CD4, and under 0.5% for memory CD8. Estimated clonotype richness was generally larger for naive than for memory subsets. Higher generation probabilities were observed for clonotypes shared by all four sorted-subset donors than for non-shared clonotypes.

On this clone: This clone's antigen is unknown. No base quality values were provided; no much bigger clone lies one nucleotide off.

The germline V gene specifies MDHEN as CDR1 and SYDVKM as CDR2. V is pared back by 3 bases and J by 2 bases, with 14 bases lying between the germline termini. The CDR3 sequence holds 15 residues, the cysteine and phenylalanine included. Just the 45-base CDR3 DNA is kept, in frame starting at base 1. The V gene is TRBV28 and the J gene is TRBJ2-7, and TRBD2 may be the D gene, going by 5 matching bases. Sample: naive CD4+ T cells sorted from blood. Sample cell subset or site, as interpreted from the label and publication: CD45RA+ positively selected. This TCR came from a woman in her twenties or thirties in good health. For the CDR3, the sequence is CASSFQSGFTYEQYF. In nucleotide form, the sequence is TGTGCCAGCAGTTTCCAAAGCGGTTTCACCTACGAGCAGTACTTC.